These T cell receptor beta chains were read from a single sample in a study of blood T cell repertoires in COVID-19. Method: immunoSEQ multiplex PCR; TCRdb's copy keeps in-frame clones and lacks some. The sample holds 300,000 to 400,000 clones, almost 90% seen once. Material: peripheral blood. These receptors were collected from an older woman with COVID-19, enrolled during active disease. CDR3s include the opening cysteine and the closing phenylalanine or tryptophan. D genes are given only for firm matches. Size values are once, few and many counts, or a class for expanded clones, and some rows have none.

size: once; V: TRBV2; length: 12; J: TRBJ1-2; D: -; CDR3: CASSDHGGQCTF; DNA: TGTGCCAGCAGTGACCATGGGGGCCAGTGCACCTTC
size: -; V: TRBV2; length: 13; J: TRBJ2-3; D: TRBD2; CDR3: CATQGASGAPQYF; DNA: TGTGCCACACAAGGAGCTAGCGGGGCCCCGCAGTATTTT
size: -; V: TRBV6-5; length: 14; J: TRBJ1-5; D: -; CDR3: CASSYGRLNQPQHF; DNA: TGTGCCAGCAGTTACGGGAGGCTCAATCAGCCCCAGCATTTT
size: once; V: TRBV12-3/TRBV12-4; length: 13; J: TRBJ2-2; D: -; CDR3: CASSKGGTGELFF; DNA: TGTGCCAGCAGTAAAGGGGGCACCGGGGAGCTGTTTTTT
size: -; V: TRBV6-2/TRBV6-3; length: 15; J: TRBJ2-1; D: -; CDR3: CASSSGAGSYNEQFF; DNA: TGTGCCAGCAGTTCAGGGGCAGGGTCCTACAATGAGCAGTTCTTC
size: -; V: TRBV29-1; length: 12; J: TRBJ1-2; D: -; CDR3: CSVRESPYGYTF; DNA: TGCAGCGTCAGGGAATCCCCCTATGGCTACACCTTC
size: few; V: TRBV11-2; length: 14; J: TRBJ2-5; D: -; CDR3: CASSPNSPRETQYF; DNA: TGTGCCAGCAGCCCAAACTCCCCCCGGGAGACCCAGTACTTC
size: -; V: TRBV19; length: 15; J: TRBJ2-5; D: TRBD1; CDR3: CASSIQQGGLETQYF; DNA: TGTGCCAGTAGTATACAACAGGGGGGATTGGAGACCCAGTACTTC
size: -; V: TRBV7-9; length: 19; J: TRBJ1-4; D: -; CDR3: CASSLGEGGVESTNEKLFF; DNA: TGTGCCAGCAGCTTAGGTGAAGGGGGAGTCGAGTCAACTAATGAAAAACTGTTTTTT
size: -; V: TRBV11-2; length: 16; J: TRBJ2-2; D: TRBD1; CDR3: CASRPLEGGGTGELFF; DNA: TGTGCCAGCAGACCACTCGAAGGGGGCGGGACCGGGGAGCTGTTTTTT
size: -; V: TRBV9; length: 13; J: TRBJ1-2; D: TRBD1; CDR3: CASGGQGNYGYTF; DNA: TGTGCCAGCGGGGGACAGGGCAACTATGGCTACACCTTC
size: -; V: TRBV19; length: 12; J: TRBJ1-4; D: -; CDR3: CASNRDNEKLFF; DNA: TGTGCCAGTAACAGGGATAATGAAAAACTGTTTTTT
size: once; V: TRBV6-6; length: 15; J: TRBJ1-6; D: -; CDR3: CASSRIHSQDSPLHF; DNA: TGTGCCAGCAGCCGGATCCACAGTCAGGATTCACCCCTCCACTTT
size: -; V: TRBV11-3; length: 13; J: TRBJ2-7; D: -; CDR3: CASSLDTVHEQYF; DNA: TGTGCCAGCAGCTTAGACACGGTTCACGAGCAGTACTTC
size: -; V: TRBV6-5; length: 14; J: TRBJ1-1; D: -; CDR3: CASSLFTGNTEAFF; DNA: TGTGCCAGCTCGCTTTTCACGGGAAACACTGAAGCTTTCTTT
size: -; V: TRBV5-1; length: 16; J: TRBJ1-1; D: TRBD1; CDR3: CASSLGTGGASTEAFF; DNA: TGCGCCAGCAGCCTAGGGACAGGGGGCGCGAGCACTGAAGCTTTCTTT
size: -; V: TRBV24-1; length: 14; J: TRBJ2-1; D: TRBD1; CDR3: CATSDGQGANEQFF; DNA: TGTGCCACCAGTGATGGACAGGGGGCCAATGAGCAGTTCTTC
size: -; V: TRBV11-2; length: 13; J: TRBJ2-7; D: -; CDR3: CASSLAGTYEQYF; DNA: TGTGCCAGCAGCTTAGCAGGCACCTACGAGCAGTACTTC
size: -; V: TRBV28; length: 16; J: TRBJ1-4; D: TRBD1; CDR3: CASSSPPTGGDEKLFF; DNA: TGTGCCAGCAGTTCCCCTCCGACAGGGGGGGATGAAAAACTGTTTTTT
size: -; V: TRBV29-1; length: 13; J: TRBJ2-2; D: -; CDR3: CSVDPRNTGELFF; DNA: TGCAGCGTTGATCCCAGGAACACCGGGGAGCTGTTTTTT
size: -; V: TRBV4-3; length: 16; J: TRBJ1-1; D: -; CDR3: CASSQAALTGRTEAFF; DNA: TGCGCCAGCAGCCAAGCCGCCCTCACAGGGCGGACTGAAGCTTTCTTT
size: -; V: TRBV6-5; length: 16; J: TRBJ1-3; D: TRBD1; CDR3: CASSYGGGFSGNTIYF; DNA: TGTGCCAGCAGTTACGGAGGGGGCTTCTCTGGAAACACCATATATTTT
size: -; V: TRBV19; length: 15; J: TRBJ1-2; D: -; CDR3: CASSIDGSRGNGYTF; DNA: TGTGCCAGTAGTATAGATGGTAGCAGGGGAAATGGCTACACCTTC
size: -; V: TRBV3-1/TRBV3-2; length: 14; J: TRBJ2-5; D: TRBD2; CDR3: CASSQPAGEETQYF; DNA: TGTGCCAGCAGCCAGCCCGCGGGGGAGGAGACCCAGTACTTC
size: -; V: TRBV10-3; length: 11; J: TRBJ2-7; D: -; CDR3: CAISEDGEQYF; DNA: TGTGCCATCAGTGAGGACGGGGAGCAGTACTTC
size: -; V: TRBV5-1; length: 15; J: TRBJ1-6; D: -; CDR3: CASSLVADNNSPLHF; DNA: TGCGCCAGCAGCTTGGTAGCGGACAACAATTCACCCCTCCACTTT
size: -; V: TRBV5-1; length: 17; J: TRBJ1-5; D: -; CDR3: CASSLEWVREVSQPQHF; DNA: TGCGCCAGCAGCTTGGAGTGGGTCAGGGAGGTTAGTCAGCCCCAGCATTTT